Below, 19 T cell receptor beta chains from the same sample are listed, as sequenced in a study of cytomegalovirus exposure and HLA in healthy donors. The PCR used 60 Vbeta and 13 Jbeta primers. Only in-frame clones appear in the TCRdb table, and some are missing; sequencing was by immunoSEQ multiplex PCR. This table has some 140,000 clones, roughly 80% appearing once. Sequenced input: PBMCs. The receptor source for this set is a man aged 25 to 40 in good health and CMV-seronegative.

The J gene is TRBJ2-7, the V gene TRBV6-1, with unresolved D. This CDR3 contains 13 residues. Germline values: CDR1 MNHNS, CDR2 SASEGT. V dropped 3 bases and J dropped 0 bases, with 6 bases sitting between them. The CDR3 DNA reads TGTGCCAGCAGTGAGCCAGTCTCCTACGAGCAGTACTTC. Translated: CASSEPVSYEQYF.

This sequence joins TRBV4-1 and TRBJ2-3; 13 positions match TRBD2. V trimming: 4 bases; J trimming: 6 bases; junction bases outside the gene matches: 7. This CDR3 comprises 16 residues. Germline V gives CDR1 MGHRA, CDR2 YSYEKL. The CDR3 here is CASSPWGLAGSDTQYF. The CDR3 nucleotides are TGCGCCAGCAGCCCCTGGGGACTAGCGGGATCTGATACGCAGTATTTT.

This chain connects TRBV7-6 to TRBJ1-1, with 10 bases lining up with TRBD1. Per germline, CDR1 SGHVS and CDR2 FNYEAQ. Trimming at V came to 1 base and at J to 4 bases, leaving 9 bases not matched to a gene. There are 17 residues in the CDR3. CDR3 bases: TGTGCCAGCAGCTTAGGACGGGGGGGACAGGGGACCACTGAAGCTTTCTTT. Protein: CASSLGRGGQGTTEAFF.

This clone was detected a few times. The chain has TRBV29-1 and TRBJ2-3; 8 bases map to TRBD2. Germline V CDR1 and CDR2: SQVTM, ANQGSEA. J gave up 8 bases and V 1 base, and 11 bases lay outside the gene matches. The length of the CDR3 is 15 residues. The CDR3 DNA sequence: TGCAGCGTTGAAGGGCCGGGAGGGCGCACGGGTACGCAGTATTTT. Translating gives CSVEGPGGRTGTQYF.

The table lists this clone with a count of one. The J gene is TRBJ1-2, the V gene TRBV19, with a tentative D call TRBD1 (5 bases). The V end lost 6 bases, the J end lost 1 base, and 18 bases lay between the germline ends. CDR3 length equals 16 residues. Per germline, CDR1 LNHDA and CDR2 SQIVND (reference sequence). CDR3 nucleotide sequence: TGTGCCAGTAGCTTCGTGTCAGGGCAGTATAACTATGGCTACACCTTC. It encodes CASSFVSGQYNYGYTF.

Here the CDR3 DNA reads TGTGCCAGCAGTGGGACAGGCGGGGAGCAGTACTTC. The encoded protein is CASSGTGGEQYF. V usage is TRBV28 and J usage is TRBJ2-7; 8 nucleotides match TRBD1. This CDR3 has 12 residues. Germline lookup yields CDR1 MDHEN and CDR2 SYDVKM. J gave up 7 bases and V 5 bases, and 4 bases lay outside the gene matches.

The chain couples TRBV12-5 to TRBJ2-5; 7 nucleotides agree with TRBD1. Per germline, CDR1 LGHNT and CDR2 FRNRAP. V lost 1 base, J lost 5 bases, and 7 bases stayed unmatched. The CDR3 runs to 15 residues. The CDR3, as DNA: TGTGCTAGTGGTTTGGGGCAGGGGGTGGGGGAGACCCAGTACTTC. This encodes CASGLGQGVGETQYF.

V gene TRBV29-1 combines with J gene TRBJ2-1; D may be TRBD1 (6 bases). Germline V gene sequence: CDR1 SQVTM, CDR2 ANQGSEA. V was clipped by 1 base and J by 7 bases, with 17 bases between them. The CDR3 loop spans 15 amino acids. In nucleotides, the CDR3 is TGCAGCGTTGAAGTAGTTGGGGGCAATGGGAATGAGCAGTTCTTC. Its translation: CSVEVVGGNGNEQFF.

The chain links TRBV6-5 to TRBJ1-2; TRBD1 matches at 9 bases. The CDR3 totals 15 residues. Germline lookup yields CDR1 MNHEY and CDR2 SVGAGI. J was trimmed by 4 bases and V by 5 bases; bases with no gene match: 8. CDR3 sequence reads: CASSPTGGAGYGYTF. CDR3 bases: TGTGCCAGCAGTCCCACAGGGGGCGCGGGCTATGGCTACACCTTC.

The chain joins TRBV7-8 to TRBJ1-5; TRBD1 matches at 8 bases. The CDR3 extends over 17 amino acids. In germline, CDR1 is SGHVS, CDR2 FQNEAQ. V lost 3 bases to trimming and J lost 0 bases; unmatched junction nucleotides: 7. Written as DNA, the CDR3 is TGTGCCAGCAGCTTCGGACAGGGCGGATTTAGCAATCAGCCCCAGCATTTT. This codes for CASSFGQGGFSNQPQHF.

This chain joins TRBV7-8 and TRBJ2-5, with a tentative D call TRBD1 (6 bases). Trimming took 3 bases from V and 14 from J, leaving 19 bases between them. Germline assignment: CDR1 SGHVS and CDR2 FQNEAQ. The CDR3 loop spans 13 amino acids. CDR3 loop: CASSFSHRAPDYF. As DNA, the CDR3 is TGTGCCAGCAGCTTTTCCCACAGGGCCCCCGATTACTTC.

The genes are TRBV9 and TRBJ1-2, with D perhaps matching TRBD1 (5 bases). V gave up 3 bases and J gave up 2 bases, with 11 bases separating them. CDR3 size: 14 residues. CDR1 and CDR2 from the germline V gene are SGDLS and YYNGEE. CDR3 in amino acids: CASSAQGGNYGYTF. In DNA, the CDR3 is TGTGCCAGCAGCGCCCAGGGCGGCAACTATGGCTACACCTTC. Looking up the rest from reference TRBV9 and TRBJ1-2 gives the full variable domain: DSGVTQTPKHLITATGQRVTLRCSPRSGDLSVYWYQQSLDQGLQFLIQYYNGEERAKGNILERFSAQQFPDLHSELNLSSLELGDSALYFCASSAQGGNYGYTFGSGTRLTVV.

This clone was found a few times. The chain combines TRBV2 with TRBJ2-2; weak D call: TRBD1 (6 bases). Germline lookup yields CDR1 SNHLY and CDR2 FYNNEI. Trimming took off 8 bases at V and 6 bases at J, with 13 bases between the two ends. The CDR3 loop spans 13 amino acids. The CDR3 loop is CASGTGSAGELFF. The CDR3 region has the DNA TGTGCCAGCGGCACAGGGAGTGCCGGGGAGCTGTTTTTT.

The J gene is TRBJ2-1, the V gene TRBV7-3, with D possibly matching TRBD1 (6 bases). CDR1 is SGHTA, CDR2 FQGTGA, per germline. CDR3 length equals 14 residues. The V and J ends lost 4 bases and 9 bases respectively, with 16 bases between them. The CDR3 DNA sequence: TGTGCCAGCAGCTCGTCCCGGGACATGGGTGAGCAGTTCTTC. Translated: CASSSSRDMGEQFF.

The chain is built from TRBV4-1 and TRBJ2-3, with D possibly being TRBD2 (6 bases). V was shortened by 5 bases and J by 0 bases, with 9 bases between the two germline ends. This CDR3 has 14 amino acids. Germline assignment: CDR1 MGHRA and CDR2 YSYEKL. The CDR3 region is CASSMAGSTDTQYF. DNA for the CDR3: TGCGCCAGCAGCATGGCGGGAAGCACAGATACGCAGTATTTT.

This clone has more than one count but fewer than ten. The chain couples TRBV10-1 to TRBJ1-1; D gene unclear. The germline V and J ends were trimmed by 4 bases and 4 bases, with 10 bases remaining between them. CDR3 length: 13 amino acids. CDR1 is WNHNN, CDR2 SYGVQD, per germline (reference sequence). Here the CDR3 reads CASSAGGLTEAFF. In DNA, the CDR3 is TGCGCCAGCAGTGCTGGAGGGCTCACTGAAGCTTTCTTT.

V and J are TRBV4-2 and TRBJ2-1; D remains ambiguous. Germline V gene data show CDR1 as LGHNA and CDR2 as YNFKEQ. With 2 bases removed from V and 9 bases from J, the gap between germline ends came to 11 bases. CDR3 size: 13 residues. CDR3 nucleotides: TGTGCCAGCAGCCAACCTTCGGTTTCTGAGCAGTTCTTC. Translation gives CASSQPSVSEQFF.

This chain connects TRBV5-4 to TRBJ2-1; 11 positions agree with TRBD2. The CDR3 is 16 amino acids. The germline gives CDR1 SGHNT, CDR2 YYREEE (reference sequence). Germline trimming cut 5 bases from V and 3 bases from J; bases unmatched to any gene: 7. The CDR3 nucleotides read TGTGCCAGCAGTCACGGACTAGCGGGTGACTACAATGAGCAGTTCTTC. Residues: CASSHGLAGDYNEQFF.

The CDR3 loop reads CSALKGQGYEQYF. The CDR3 DNA sequence: TGCAGCGCTTTAAAGGGACAGGGCTACGAGCAGTACTTC. The chain combines TRBV29-1 with TRBJ2-7, with 9 bases identical to TRBD1. This CDR3 has 13 residues. With 7 bases clipped from V and 3 bases from J, the junction kept 7 bases outside the gene matches. Germline CDR1 is SQVTM and CDR2 is ANQGSEA.